A single sample gave rise to the 9 T cell receptor beta chains below, sequenced in a study of blood T cell repertoires in COVID-19. The table came from immunoSEQ multiplex PCR; TCRdb's copy has only in-frame clones and leaves some out. The sample has approximately 100,000 clones; over 80% are singletons. Sequencing was performed on peripheral blood. Receptors originate from a man aged 50 to 59 with acute or convalescent COVID-19.

This clone came up a few times. V gene TRBV2 combines with J gene TRBJ2-1; 7 bases align to TRBD1. Trimming cost V 6 bases and J 8 bases; bases outside gene matches: 4. The CDR3 sequence is 12 residues long. From germline, CDR1 is SNHLY and CDR2 FYNNEI. CDR3 sequence reads: CASRRQGDEQFF. CDR3 DNA sequence: TGTGCCAGCAGACGACAGGGTGATGAGCAGTTCTTC.

This sequence joins TRBV5-1 and TRBJ2-3; 9 bases are a match to TRBD1. J gave up 4 bases and V 1 base, and 16 bases lay outside the gene matches. CDR3 length equals 19 residues. Germline V gene lookup returns CDR1 SGHRS and CDR2 YFSETQ. As DNA, the CDR3 is TGCGCCAGCAGCTTGTTGAGGAGGCATGGGGACAGGGTGCCAGATACGCAGTATTTT. Protein product: CASSLLRRHGDRVPDTQYF.

The chain carries TRBV7-9 and TRBJ2-3, with D possibly being TRBD2 (6 bases). The CDR3 loop spans 16 amino acids. V shed 1 base and J shed 0 bases, with 11 bases lying between them. Germline V CDR1 and CDR2: SEHNR, FQNEAQ (reference sequence). CDR3 in amino acids: CASSLVADISTDTQYF. CDR3 bases: TGTGCCAGCAGCTTAGTAGCGGATATTAGCACAGATACGCAGTATTTT.

The rearrangement joins TRBV21-1 to TRBJ2-5; TRBD2 is the table's D call and was not checked against the DNA. TRBV21-1 is a pseudogene locus. The length of the CDR3 is 17 residues. In nucleotides, the CDR3 is TGTGCCAGCAGCAAAAGGAATGCGGGAGGGCCTCAAGAGACCCAGTACTTC. Encoded protein: CASSKRNAGGPQETQYF.

The rearrangement joins TRBV4-1 to TRBJ2-7; 9 bases line up with TRBD2. The germline V gene has CDR1 MGHRA and CDR2 YSYEKL. This CDR3 region has 16 residues. The J segment lost 6 bases and the V segment lost 0 bases, leaving 9 bases of the junction unmatched. In DNA form, the CDR3 reads TGCGCCAGCAGCCAAGAAGCGAGCGGGAGGACAGGCGAGCAGTACTTC. Translation gives CASSQEASGRTGEQYF.

The J gene is TRBJ1-5, the V gene TRBV4-1; D may be TRBD1 (6 bases). V gave up 4 bases and J gave up 6 bases, with 13 bases separating them. Germline assignment: CDR1 MGHRA and CDR2 YSYEKL. This CDR3 is 14 amino acids long. The CDR3 loop is CASSLRGGVQPQHF. In nucleotides, the CDR3 is TGCGCCAGCAGCCTGAGAGGGGGAGTTCAGCCCCAGCATTTT.

V is TRBV19 and J is TRBJ2-3, with D hard to call. V dropped 10 bases and J dropped 1 base, with 9 bases sitting between them. This CDR3 comprises 12 residues. The germline V gene has CDR1 LNHDA and CDR2 SQIVND (reference sequence). The CDR3 DNA follows: TGTGCCAACCTGACACGCACAGATACGCAGTATTTT. It codes for CANLTRTDTQYF.

The J gene is TRBJ1-3, the V gene TRBV25-1, with D possibly TRBD1 on 6 matching bases. Trimming shortened V by 6 bases and J by 0 bases, and 18 bases separated the two germline ends. This CDR3 is 17 amino acids long. Germline CDR1 and CDR2: MGHDK and SYGVNS. The CDR3 reads CASSGGGARYSGNTIYF. CDR3 sequence (DNA): TGTGCCAGCAGCGGAGGGGGGGCCAGGTACTCTGGAAACACCATATATTTT.

CDR3 bases: TGTGCAAGTCGCTTAGTCCCAGCGGGAGTTTCTCTGCGGGAGACCCAGTACTTC. It encodes CASRLVPAGVSLRETQYF. The chain combines TRBV12-2 with TRBJ2-5; TRBD2, the table's D call, was not compared with the DNA. TRBV12-2 is an annotated pseudogene. The CDR3 has 18 residues.